This TCR beta chain was obtained from a study of blood T cells in healthy people across ages. The CDR3 sequence is 13 residues long. Between the trimmed V and J ends, which lost 5 bases and 4 bases, there was a span of 10 bases. A second 7 to 11 cycle PCR used barcoded and J-beta primers. Carrying 12 random nucleotides, a template-switch adaptor labeled each individual cDNA molecule. Via MiXCR, TCRdb re-called the 5' RACE reads, giving one row per CDR3 protein. The table has 1.5 million or so distinct CDR3 sequences, approximately 42% seen once. The sequenced sample consisted of blood. This clonotype originated in a woman younger than 35 in good health. V usage is TRBV12-3 or TRBV12-4 and J usage is TRBJ2-3, with D unresolved. CDR3 region: CASSALRADTQYF. The CDR3 DNA sequence: TGTGCCAGCAGTGCCTTAAGGGCAGATACGCAGTATTTT.